Shown below are 15 T cell receptor beta chains from a single sample sequenced in a study of T cells in Graves' hyperthyroidism and ophthalmopathy (dated by TCRdb to about 2019). The library was made by multiplex PCR. The sequencing machine was an Illumina HiSeq 2000. Amplification of TCR beta CDR3 regions was carried out from RNA transcripts. For the first round of RT-PCR on the TCR CDR3, the HTBI primer set was used together with the Qiagen OneStep RT-PCR kit. The public reads were run again by TCRdb, first through fastp at Q25 and then through MiXCR, and only productive beta chains were kept. Rows are combined by CDR3 protein, so each entry shows the most common genes and DNA. For this sample the table gives 600,000 to 650,000 distinct CDR3 sequences, of which 15% to 20% were detected only once. Of the sample, 3% to 4% is held by the ten largest clones. Sample: blood. These receptors were collected from a woman younger than 45 with Graves' hyperthyroidism.

In its sample, this clonotype was seen many times. The rearrangement links TRBV5-1 to TRBJ2-5; tentatively, D is TRBD1 (6 bases). The V gene lost 0 bases and the J gene lost 5 bases, with 20 bases spanning the gap. Looked up from germline, CDR1 is SGHRS and CDR2 is YFSETQ. This CDR3 spans 17 amino acids. The CDR3: CASSLEQGEAGAETQYF. As DNA, the CDR3 is TGCGCCAGCAGCTTGGAGCAGGGAGAAGCAGGGGCGGAGACCCAGTACTTC. Based on the CDR3 plus reference TRBV5-1 and TRBJ2-5, the full variable domain is KAGVTQTPRYLIKTRGQQVTLSCSPISGHRSVSWYQQTPGQGLQFLFEYFSETQRNKGNFPGRFSGRQFSNSRSEMNVSTLELGDSALYLCASSLEQGEAGAETQYFGPGTRLLVL.

This clonotype was counted at least ten times. This chain connects TRBV5-4 to TRBJ1-5; no reliable D call. Germline CDR1 SGHNT, CDR2 YYREEE (reference sequence). CDR3 length: 16 amino acids. With 2 bases removed from V and 0 bases from J, the gap between germline ends came to 12 bases. CDR3 bases: TGTGCCAGCAGCTTAACCGACGGATATAGCAATCAGCCCCAGCATTTT. Its protein product is CASSLTDGYSNQPQHF.

Only a few counts were recorded for this clonotype. V is TRBV3-1 and J is TRBJ2-5; 14 bases agree with TRBD2. The V segment lost 4 bases and the J segment 5 bases; nucleotides outside the gene matches: 6. Germline-derived CDR1 and CDR2 are LGHDT and YNNKEL (reference sequence). There are 16 residues in the CDR3. The DNA for the CDR3 is TGTGCCAGCAGCCTTGGGACTAGCGGGAGAATGGAGACCCAGTACTTC. Translating gives CASSLGTSGRMETQYF.

This chain links TRBV2 with TRBJ1-1, with a tentative D call TRBD1 (5 bases). There are 13 residues in the CDR3. The germline CDR1 and CDR2 sequences are SNHLY and FYNNEI. V lost 8 bases and J 1 base, leaving 11 bases between the germline ends. The CDR3 here is CASRSDRNTEAFF. The CDR3 region has the DNA TGTGCCAGCCGTTCCGACAGGAACACTGAAGCTTTCTTT. The full variable domain, its missing parts supplied by reference TRBV2 and TRBJ1-1, is EPEVTQTPSHQVTQMGQEVILRCVPISNHLYFYWYRQILGQKVEFLVSFYNNEISEKSEIFDDQFSVERPDGSNFTLKIRSTKLEDSAMYFCASRSDRNTEAFFGQGTRLTVV.

This clonotype has ten or more counts. The gene calls are TRBV6-1 and TRBJ1-5, with TRBD1 matching 8 bases. From germline, CDR1 is MNHNS and CDR2 SASEGT. V lost 5 bases, J lost 0 bases, and 9 bases stayed unmatched. The CDR3 runs to 17 residues. The CDR3 bases are TGTGCCAGCAGTTCGGACAGGGTAGAGGATAGCAATCAGCCCCAGCATTTT. It is translated as CASSSDRVEDSNQPQHF.

This clonotype was recorded many times. The chain combines TRBV6-1 with TRBJ2-6; D is unresolved. The CDR3 loop spans 13 amino acids. Germline CDR1 MNHNS, CDR2 SASEGT. V shed 6 bases and J shed 1 base, with 4 bases lying between them. CDR3 sequence (DNA): TGTGCCAGCAGGTTATCTGGGGCCAACGTCCTGACTTTC. This gives the protein CASRLSGANVLTF.

The DNA for the CDR3 is TGTGCCAGCAGACTTAGAAGGAACACCGGGGAGCTGTTTTTT. This sequence encodes CASRLRRNTGELFF. V and J are TRBV6-1 and TRBJ2-2; no clear D. Trimming pared 6 bases from V and 1 base from J, leaving 9 bases between. Germline V gene data show CDR1 as MNHNS and CDR2 as SASEGT. This CDR3 comprises 14 residues.

This clonotype was recorded many times. The rearrangement links TRBV12-3 or TRBV12-4 to TRBJ1-2; no definite D call. The CDR3 contains 15 residues. V was clipped by 6 bases and J by 5 bases, with 19 bases between them. Written as DNA, the CDR3 is TGTGCCAGCAGCCCCCGGCGGGCAGTCTCTTATGGCTACACCTTC. Translating gives CASSPRRAVSYGYTF.

The table lists this clonotype with many counts. This chain links TRBV20-1 with TRBJ2-7; perhaps D is TRBD1 or TRBD2 (5 bases each). The germline V gene encodes CDR1 DFQATT and CDR2 SNEGSKA (reference sequence). There are 13 residues in the CDR3. Trimming took 6 bases from V and 0 from J, leaving 12 bases between them. In DNA form, the CDR3 reads TGCAGTGCCACGGGACCGCCCTCCTACGAGCAGTACTTC. It specifies CSATGPPSYEQYF.

The chain has TRBV15 and TRBJ2-3; no reliable D call. The germline V and J ends were trimmed by 1 base and 2 bases, with 7 bases remaining between them. This CDR3 has 14 amino acids. Germline V gives CDR1 LNHNV, CDR2 YYDKDF (reference sequence). CDR3 amino acids: CATSRAGYTDTQYF. DNA of the CDR3: TGTGCCACCAGCAGAGCAGGATACACAGATACGCAGTATTTT. Full variable domain (remainder filled in from reference TRBV15 and TRBJ2-3): DAMVIQNPRYQVTQFGKPVTLSCSQTLNHNVMYWYQQKSSQAPKLLFHYYDKDFNNEADTPDNFQSRRPNTSFCFLDIRSPGLGDTAMYLCATSRAGYTDTQYFGPGTRLTVL.

This clonotype was found many times. V is TRBV24-1 and J is TRBJ1-2; D not certain. This CDR3 has 12 amino acids. Trimming took 4 bases from V and 4 from J, leaving 6 bases between them. Germline assignment: CDR1 KGHDR and CDR2 SFDVKD. The CDR3 DNA reads TGTGCCACCAGTGAGACCGGCTATGGCTACACCTTC. This sequence encodes CATSETGYGYTF.

The V gene is TRBV6-1, the J gene TRBJ2-7, with TRBD1 identical over 11 bases. This CDR3 has 15 residues. Germline V gene data show CDR1 as MNHNS and CDR2 as SASEGT. The junction had 10 bases not matched to a gene; V was cut back by 11 bases and J by 1 base. This CDR3 is CAVALGQGASYEQYF. CDR3 nucleotides: TGTGCCGTAGCTTTAGGACAGGGGGCATCCTACGAGCAGTACTTC.

This clonotype has just a few counts. The CDR3 spells CASSPQGIETQYF. CDR3 in DNA: TGTGCCAGCAGCCCTCAGGGAATAGAGACCCAGTACTTC. V usage is TRBV6-2 or TRBV6-3 and J usage is TRBJ2-5; maybe TRBD1 (5 bases). Trimming removed 6 bases at V and 4 bases at J, with 12 bases between. The CDR3 contains 13 residues. Germline V gene sequence: CDR1 MNHEY, CDR2 SVGEGT.

This clonotype showed up many times. The rearrangement links TRBV5-1 to TRBJ2-1; D is perhaps TRBD2 (7 bases). V was cut by 0 bases and J by 6 bases, with 10 bases left in between. Germline lookup yields CDR1 SGHRS and CDR2 YFSETQ. The CDR3 sequence is 14 residues long. This CDR3 is CASSLEGGGNEQFF. The CDR3, as DNA: TGCGCCAGCAGCTTGGAGGGAGGGGGCAATGAGCAGTTCTTC. Full variable domain (missing parts from reference TRBV5-1 and TRBJ2-1): KAGVTQTPRYLIKTRGQQVTLSCSPISGHRSVSWYQQTPGQGLQFLFEYFSETQRNKGNFPGRFSGRQFSNSRSEMNVSTLELGDSALYLCASSLEGGGNEQFFGPGTRLTVL.

Here the CDR3 reads CSVDLAETYEQYF. The CDR3 DNA reads TGCAGCGTTGATCTAGCCGAGACCTACGAGCAGTACTTC. V usage is TRBV29-1 and J usage is TRBJ2-7; a weak D match, TRBD2 (5 bases). The V end was cut by 3 bases, the J end by 2 bases, with 11 bases between. Germline V gene data show CDR1 as SQVTM and CDR2 as ANQGSEA. CDR3 size: 13 residues.